Listed here are 18 T cell receptor beta chains from one sample, sequenced in a study of blood T cell repertoires in COVID-19. Profiled with immunoSEQ multiplex PCR; TCRdb holds only in-frame clones, not every one. Here the sample spans around 160,000 clones, roughly 89% being singletons. Sequenced input: PBMCs or T cells enriched from blood (not recorded which). Receptor source: a woman aged 45-65 years who had been exposed to COVID-19.

V and J are TRBV7-2 and TRBJ1-2, with 10 bases fitting TRBD1. This CDR3 region has 16 residues. The germline CDR1 and CDR2 sequences are SGHTA and FQGNSA. With 1 base clipped from V and 2 bases from J, the junction kept 4 bases outside the gene matches. The CDR3 DNA sequence: TGTGCCAGCAGCTTAGGGGGACAGGGGATAAACTATGGCTACACCTTC. It yields the protein CASSLGGQGINYGYTF.

The V call is TRBV30, the J call TRBJ1-2; 8 positions agree with TRBD1. CDR1 is GTSNPN and CDR2 is SVGIG in the germline V gene (reference sequence). The CDR3 covers 13 residues. Trimming cost V 1 base and J 3 bases; bases outside gene matches: 1. CDR3 in amino acids: CAWSDRGDYGYTF. CDR3 nucleotide sequence: TGTGCCTGGAGTGACAGGGGGGACTATGGCTACACCTTC.

The J gene is TRBJ1-2, the V gene TRBV10-2, with D possibly matching TRBD1 (6 bases). Trimming removed 6 bases at V and 4 bases at J, with 12 bases between. CDR3 length: 13 amino acids. Per germline, CDR1 WSHSY and CDR2 SAAADI. The CDR3 bases are TGCGCCAGCAGCTCCGACAGGAGCTATGGCTACACCTTC. Residues: CASSSDRSYGYTF.

The chain has TRBV7-2 and TRBJ2-7; D remains unclear. CDR1 and CDR2 (germline): SGHTA, FQGNSA. The CDR3 is 14 residues long. V shed 0 bases and J shed 2 bases, with 8 bases lying between them. CDR3 in amino acids: CASSLARGTYEQYF. Here the CDR3 DNA reads TGTGCCAGCAGCTTAGCGAGAGGTACCTACGAGCAGTACTTC. The whole variable domain, remainder taken from reference TRBV7-2 and TRBJ2-7, is GAGVSQSPSNKVTEKGKDVELRCDPISGHTALYWYRQSLGQGLEFLIYFQGNSAPDKSGLPSDRFSAERTGGSVSTLTIQRTQQEDSAVYLCASSLARGTYEQYFGPGTRLTVT.

This clone was counted a few times. The chain is built from TRBV5-1 and TRBJ1-3, with D uncertain. CDR1 is SGHRS, CDR2 YFSETQ, per germline. The CDR3 has 14 amino acids. Trimming took off 0 bases at V and 0 bases at J, with 4 bases between the two ends. This CDR3 reads CASSLDFSGNTIYF. CDR3 sequence (DNA): TGCGCCAGCAGCTTGGACTTCTCTGGAAACACCATATATTTT.

The chain carries TRBV24-1 and TRBJ2-3, with TRBD1 identical over 7 bases. Looked up from germline, CDR1 is KGHDR and CDR2 is SFDVKD. The CDR3 loop spans 15 amino acids. V lost 4 bases, J lost 2 bases, and 5 bases stayed unmatched. In nucleotides, the CDR3 is TGTGCCACCAGTGACGCCGGACAGGACACAGATACGCAGTATTTT. This gives the protein CATSDAGQDTDTQYF.

J is TRBJ1-2 and V is TRBV5-4; the D gene is possibly TRBD1 (6 bases). Germline V lookup: CDR1 SGHNT, CDR2 YYREEE (reference sequence). Trimming stripped 4 bases from V and 1 base from J, with 14 bases between. This CDR3 has 15 residues. The CDR3 nucleotides are TGTGCCAGCAGCCCACGGACAGAGGATAACTATGGCTACACCTTC. This codes for CASSPRTEDNYGYTF.

V and J are TRBV4-3 and TRBJ2-7, with 9 bases fitting TRBD1. With 3 bases clipped from V and 3 bases from J, the junction kept 9 bases outside the gene matches. The CDR3 has 16 amino acids. In germline, CDR1 is LGHNA, CDR2 YSLEER. The CDR3 DNA reads as TGCGCCAGCAGCCAGATAACCGGGACAGGGTTCTACGAGCAGTACTTC. Translation: CASSQITGTGFYEQYF.

This clone was detected ten times or more. The chain carries TRBV11-3 and TRBJ2-2, with D maybe TRBD2 (6 bases). The CDR3 totals 15 residues. The V and J ends lost 3 bases and 1 base respectively, with 9 bases between them. The V gene's germline CDR1 is SGHNT and CDR2 YENEEA. CDR3 DNA sequence: TGTGCCAGCAGCTTTGGGACTGGGAACACCGGGGAGCTGTTTTTT. Translation: CASSFGTGNTGELFF.

This clone was counted ten times or more. This chain connects TRBV6-2 or TRBV6-3 to TRBJ2-7, with 11 bases that match TRBD2. The ends lost 2 bases at V and 3 bases at J; junction bases unmatched: 0. Germline CDR1 MNHEY, CDR2 SVGEGT. The CDR3 contains 14 residues. The CDR3, as DNA: TGTGCCAGCAGTTACGGGACTAGCGGCTACGAGCAGTACTTC. Its protein is CASSYGTSGYEQYF.

The chain links TRBV19 to TRBJ2-2, with D perhaps TRBD1 (6 bases). The CDR3 covers 21 residues. V gave up 7 bases and J gave up 0 bases, with 30 bases separating them. Looked up from germline, CDR1 is LNHDA and CDR2 is SQIVND (reference sequence). The CDR3 is CASIKNTDLVGGLPNTGELFF. CDR3 in DNA: TGTGCCAGTATTAAGAATACAGATCTTGTTGGGGGCTTACCGAACACCGGGGAGCTGTTTTTT.

The table lists this clone with a few counts. The V and J genes are TRBV10-3 and TRBJ1-5; D may be TRBD1 (5 bases). The V gene's germline CDR1 is ENHRY and CDR2 SYGVKD. This CDR3 spans 15 amino acids. V lost 4 bases and J lost 1, with 11 bases in between. The DNA for the CDR3 is TGTGCCATCAGTGTTGGGGGGAAGAGCAATCAGCCCCAGCATTTT. This codes for CAISVGGKSNQPQHF.

The chain uses TRBV7-3 and TRBJ2-1; 8 bases match TRBD1. Germline V gene sequence: CDR1 SGHTA, CDR2 FQGTGA. V lost 3 bases to trimming and J lost 7 bases; unmatched junction nucleotides: 8. The CDR3 consists of 15 residues. The CDR3 loop reads CASSLISQGANEQFF. The CDR3 coding sequence is TGTGCCAGCAGCTTGATCTCCCAGGGGGCTAATGAGCAGTTCTTC.

The J gene is TRBJ1-2, the V gene TRBV15, with 10 bases aligning to TRBD1. The germline V gene has CDR1 LNHNV and CDR2 YYDKDF (reference sequence). Trimming cost V 5 bases and J 1 base; bases outside gene matches: 10. This CDR3 is 17 amino acids long. CDR3 sequence: CATSGVVRDRGNYGYTF. The CDR3 DNA sequence: TGTGCCACCAGCGGAGTGGTTCGGGACAGGGGTAACTATGGCTACACCTTC. The full variable domain, in which reference TRBV15 and TRBJ1-2 provide the parts outside the CDR3, is DAMVIQNPRYQVTQFGKPVTLSCSQTLNHNVMYWYQQKSSQAPKLLFHYYDKDFNNEADTPDNFQSRRPNTSFCFLDIRSPGLGDTAMYLCATSGVVRDRGNYGYTFGSGTRLTVV.

In its sample, this clone was seen a few times. This rearrangement joins TRBV2 to TRBJ2-1; 9 nucleotides agree with TRBD1. The V gene's germline CDR1 is SNHLY and CDR2 FYNNEI. The CDR3 sequence is 12 residues long. V trimming: 8 bases; J trimming: 12 bases; junction bases outside the gene matches: 8. The CDR3 region is CASVQDRGRQFF. The CDR3 coding sequence is TGTGCCAGCGTGCAGGACAGGGGACGGCAGTTCTTC.

This chain connects TRBV14 to TRBJ1-1; no reliable D call. Looked up from germline, CDR1 is SGHDN and CDR2 is FVKESK. The CDR3 is 15 amino acids. V lost 1 base to trimming and J lost 5 bases, with 14 bases between them. This CDR3 reads CASSQGFTRWTEAFF. The DNA for the CDR3 is TGTGCCAGCAGCCAAGGCTTCACGAGGTGGACTGAAGCTTTCTTT.

The chain links TRBV7-9 to TRBJ1-5, with TRBD1 matching over 7 bases. The CDR3 extends over 14 amino acids. From germline, CDR1 is SEHNR and CDR2 FQNEAQ (reference sequence). J was trimmed by 11 bases and V by 5 bases; bases with no gene match: 12. CDR3 in amino acids: CASSRTGANLAQHF. CDR3 in DNA: TGTGCCAGCAGCCGAACAGGGGCGAATCTGGCCCAGCATTTT.

The CDR3 protein is CASSPPGQGYEKLFF. DNA of the CDR3: TGTGCCAGCAGTCCACCGGGACAGGGTTATGAAAAACTGTTTTTT. The chain has TRBV2 and TRBJ1-4; TRBD1 aligns across 9 bases. The CDR3 is 15 amino acids. Germline V gene sequence: CDR1 SNHLY, CDR2 FYNNEI. Unmatched junction bases numbered 7, after V lost 5 bases and J lost 6 bases. The whole variable domain, filled in from reference TRBV2 and TRBJ1-4, reads EPEVTQTPSHQVTQMGQEVILRCVPISNHLYFYWYRQILGQKVEFLVSFYNNEISEKSEIFDDQFSVERPDGSNFTLKIRSTKLEDSAMYFCASSPPGQGYEKLFFGSGTQLSVL.